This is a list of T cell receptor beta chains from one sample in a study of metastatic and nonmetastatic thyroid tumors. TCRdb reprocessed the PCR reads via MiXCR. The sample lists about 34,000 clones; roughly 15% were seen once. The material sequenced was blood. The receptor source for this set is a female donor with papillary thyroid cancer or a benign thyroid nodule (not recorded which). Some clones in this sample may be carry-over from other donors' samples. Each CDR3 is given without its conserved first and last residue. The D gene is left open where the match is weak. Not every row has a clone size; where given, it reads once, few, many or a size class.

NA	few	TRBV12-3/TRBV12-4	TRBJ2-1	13	ASAPFGGNYNERF
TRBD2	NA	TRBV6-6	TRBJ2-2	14	ASLQSGRENTGELF
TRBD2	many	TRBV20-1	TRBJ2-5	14	SASPLTSGRRETQY
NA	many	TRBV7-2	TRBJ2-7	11	ASSLEVLWQQY
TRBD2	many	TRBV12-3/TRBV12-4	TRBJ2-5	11	ASRMGEGETQY
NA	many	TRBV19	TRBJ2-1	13	ASSIAGGDYNEQF
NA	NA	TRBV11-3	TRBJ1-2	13	ASSLENRANYGYT
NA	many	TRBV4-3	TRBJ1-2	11	ASSQEFGGGYT
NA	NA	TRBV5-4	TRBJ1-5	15	ASSLGTTGRPNQPQH
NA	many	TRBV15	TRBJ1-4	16	ATSRDGPYSTTNEKLF
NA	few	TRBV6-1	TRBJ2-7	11	ASQTLPYYEQY
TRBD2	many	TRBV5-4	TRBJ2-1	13	ASSAPGLVSLEQF
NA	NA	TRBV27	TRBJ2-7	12	ASSLDRNTYEQY
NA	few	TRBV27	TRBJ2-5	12	ASSPRGRGETQY
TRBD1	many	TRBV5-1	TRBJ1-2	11	ASSPTGDYGYT
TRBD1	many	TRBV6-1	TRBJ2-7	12	ASSEGTGDREQY
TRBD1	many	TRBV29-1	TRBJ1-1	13	SVEEVGQVNTEAF
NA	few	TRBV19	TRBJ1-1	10	ASRGLNTEAF
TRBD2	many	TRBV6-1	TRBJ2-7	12	ASKGSGGPYEQY
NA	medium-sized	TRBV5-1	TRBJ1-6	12	ASSLALRGEPLH
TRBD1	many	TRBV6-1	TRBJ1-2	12	ASIGQAANYGYT
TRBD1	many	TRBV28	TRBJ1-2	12	ASRWTGGVYGYT
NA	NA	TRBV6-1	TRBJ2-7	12	ASSPGLASYEQY
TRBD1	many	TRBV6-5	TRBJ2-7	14	ASSYPRDRADYEQY
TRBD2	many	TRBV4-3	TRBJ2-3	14	ASSQDRGRGPDTQY
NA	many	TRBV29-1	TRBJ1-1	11	SVEGKMITEAF
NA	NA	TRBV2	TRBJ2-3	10	ASSKTSTEQY
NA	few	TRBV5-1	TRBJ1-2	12	ASSLDGGAYGYT
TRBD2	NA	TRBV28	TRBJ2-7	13	ASSVPGLAGYEQY
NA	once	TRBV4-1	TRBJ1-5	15	ASSQDQGAYSNQPQH
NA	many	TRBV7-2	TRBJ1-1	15	ASSFVGGVSANTEAF
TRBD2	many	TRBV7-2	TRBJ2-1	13	ASSLQVSGHNEQF
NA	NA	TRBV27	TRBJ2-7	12	ASSLVGDSYEQY
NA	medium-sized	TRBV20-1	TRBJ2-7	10	SAPSTGYEQY
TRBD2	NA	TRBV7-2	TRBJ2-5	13	ASSYRAGHQETQY
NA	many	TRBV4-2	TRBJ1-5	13	ASSQDSRGNQPQH
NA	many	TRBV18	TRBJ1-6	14	ASSRLPGTDNSPLH
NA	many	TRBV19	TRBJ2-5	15	ASSIEYQPQGRETQY
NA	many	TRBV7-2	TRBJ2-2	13	ASSPDSVNTGELF
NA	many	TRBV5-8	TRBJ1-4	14	ASSTGSSTFNEKLF
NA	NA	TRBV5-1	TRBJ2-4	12	ASSLGVVEDIQY
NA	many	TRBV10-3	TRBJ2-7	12	AIREGTTPYEQY